The 26 T cell receptor beta chains listed next were all sequenced from one sample in a study of CD8 T cells in ankylosing spondylitis. Study-level results: A motif of fewer than ten highly homologous TCR beta variants was seen as apparently characteristic of ankylosing spondylitis blood.

TCRdb ran MiXCR on the 5' RACE reads and lists one entry per CDR3 protein. The repertoire holds about 420,000 distinct CDR3 sequences, approximately 20% seen once, with about 16% in the top ten. The antigens these receptors bind are not known. Sequencing was done on a sample of blood, either unsorted or a sorted T cell fraction (not recorded which). All receptors derive from a male donor with ankylosing spondylitis.

The CDR3 DNA reads as TGTGCCATCAGTGAAGAGAGGGACACCGGGGAGCTGTTTTTT. This codes for CAISEERDTGELFF. The chain is built from TRBV10-3 and TRBJ2-2, with a possible D match to TRBD2 (5 bases). Per the germline V gene, CDR1 is ENHRY and CDR2 is SYGVKD. This CDR3 spans 14 amino acids. V was trimmed by 3 bases and J by 3 bases, leaving 8 bases between them.

This clonotype was observed at least ten times. V gene TRBV28 combines with J gene TRBJ2-7; D call uncertain. The V gene's germline CDR1 is MDHEN and CDR2 SYDVKM. The V and J ends lost 4 bases and 0 bases respectively, with 16 bases between them. The CDR3 runs to 16 residues. The CDR3 loop reads CASSSASSPHSYEQYF. The CDR3 DNA sequence: TGTGCCAGCAGTTCGGCCTCTTCACCGCACTCCTACGAGCAGTACTTC.

The rearrangement links TRBV20-1 to TRBJ1-4; D is undetermined. CDR1 DFQATT and CDR2 SNEGSKA come from the germline V gene (reference sequence). V lost 8 bases, J lost 8 bases, and 27 bases lay in between. The CDR3 extends over 16 amino acids. The CDR3 DNA follows: TGCAGTTGTGAGAGACCATCAGAGTCAGGTGGGGAAAAACTGTTTTTT. This encodes CSCERPSESGGEKLFF.

This clonotype has a single count. This chain connects TRBV7-3 to TRBJ2-1; 9 nucleotides agree with TRBD1. V lost 3 bases to trimming and J lost 7 bases; unmatched junction nucleotides: 13. Germline V gene data show CDR1 as SGHTA and CDR2 as FQGTGA. The CDR3 runs 17 residues. CDR3 DNA sequence: TGTGCCAGCAGCTTCCAGGTGGGACAGGGTAGAAGGAATGAGCAGTTCTTC. Protein sequence: CASSFQVGQGRRNEQFF.

The chain uses TRBV20-1 and TRBJ2-5, with TRBD2 matching over 9 bases. Trimming removed 0 bases from V and 7 bases from J; junction bases left unmatched: 9. The length of the CDR3 is 15 residues. CDR1 and CDR2 (germline): DFQATT, SNEGSKA (reference sequence). Written as DNA, the CDR3 is TGCAGTGCTAGAGATATGGCGGGAGGGTACGGGACCCAGTACTTC. This gives the protein CSARDMAGGYGTQYF.

This clonotype was counted between two and nine times. The gene calls are TRBV20-1 and TRBJ2-1, with D possibly matching TRBD2 (6 bases). The germline gives CDR1 DFQATT, CDR2 SNEGSKA (reference sequence). CDR3 length equals 10 residues. CDR3 nucleotides: TGCAAAGGAGGGGACGAAGTGCAGTTCTTC. Translation gives CKGGDEVQFF.

This clonotype appeared many times. The J gene is TRBJ2-3, the V gene TRBV7-2; D possibly corresponds to TRBD2 (5 bases). The germline V and J ends were trimmed by 0 bases and 2 bases, with 9 bases remaining between them. The V gene's germline CDR1 is SGHTA and CDR2 FQGNSA. This CDR3 contains 15 residues. CDR3 in amino acids: CASSLAGANTDTQYF. The CDR3 region has the DNA TGTGCCAGCAGCTTAGCGGGAGCGAACACAGATACGCAGTATTTT. Full variable domain (remainder filled in from reference TRBV7-2 and TRBJ2-3): GAGVSQSPSNKVTEKGKDVELRCDPISGHTALYWYRQSLGQGLEFLIYFQGNSAPDKSGLPSDRFSAERTGGSVSTLTIQRTQQEDSAVYLCASSLAGANTDTQYFGPGTRLTVL.

This clonotype was seen more than once but under ten times. The rearrangement joins TRBV20-1 to TRBJ1-2; possibly TRBD1 for D (6 bases). The germline gives CDR1 DFQATT, CDR2 SNEGSKA (reference sequence). Trimming took 6 bases from V and 0 from J, leaving 14 bases between them. The CDR3 has 14 residues. The CDR3: CSAPRGGSNYGYTF. The CDR3 DNA follows: TGCAGTGCCCCAAGGGGGGGTTCTAACTATGGCTACACCTTC.

The gene calls are TRBV27 and TRBJ2-7; 8 positions agree with TRBD2. Losses at the gene ends were 3 bases for V and 6 bases for J; bases not matched to a gene: 4. This CDR3 contains 13 residues. Germline CDR1 is MNHEY and CDR2 is SMNVEV (reference sequence). The CDR3 DNA sequence: TGTGCCAGCAGTTTCGTAGCGGGATTCGAGCAGTACTTC. Protein sequence: CASSFVAGFEQYF.

V and J are TRBV25-1 and TRBJ2-2; TRBD2 matches at 7 bases. V shed 2 bases, J shed 1 base, and the junction held 16 bases outside the gene matches. In germline, CDR1 is MGHDK, CDR2 SYGVNS. The CDR3 loop spans 20 amino acids. CDR3 DNA sequence: TGTGCCAGCAGTGAAAGCGGGCGGGAGTGTTTGATTAGGAACACCGGGGAGCTGTTTTTT. Protein sequence: CASSESGRECLIRNTGELFF.

This clonotype was detected only a few times. V is TRBV18 and J is TRBJ1-1; D uncertain. Germline V gene sequence: CDR1 KGHSH, CDR2 LQKENI. This CDR3 region has 14 residues. V lost 2 bases and J lost 2, with 9 bases in between. The CDR3, as DNA: TGTGCCAGCTCACCAGCACAAGGCAACACTGAAGCTTTCTTT. As protein: CASSPAQGNTEAFF. The full variable domain, rest sourced from reference TRBV18 and TRBJ1-1, is NAGVMQNPRHLVRRRGQEARLRCSPMKGHSHVYWYRQLPEEGLKFMVYLQKENIIDESGMPKERFSAEFPKEGPSILRIQQVVRGDSAAYFCASSPAQGNTEAFFGQGTRLTVV.

V and J are TRBV7-2 and TRBJ2-3, with a possible D match to TRBD2 (5 bases). V lost 3 bases to trimming and J lost 2 bases, with 9 bases between them. The CDR3 is 14 amino acids. Germline loops: CDR1 SGHTA, CDR2 FQGNSA. The CDR3 DNA sequence: TGTGCCAGCAGCTTCCGCGACTACACAGATACGCAGTATTTT. It codes for CASSFRDYTDTQYF.

The chain joins TRBV29-1 to TRBJ2-7; D may be TRBD2 (5 bases). The germline gives CDR1 SQVTM, CDR2 ANQGSEA. V was clipped by 4 bases and J by 3 bases, with 16 bases between them. This CDR3 is built from 14 residues. The CDR3 coding sequence is TGCAGCGTTGGGAGGCTTGGGGTTAACTACGAGCAGTACTTC. This gives the protein CSVGRLGVNYEQYF.

This clonotype has a count of ten or more. The chain uses TRBV29-1 and TRBJ2-3; 8 nucleotides align to TRBD1. With V trimmed by 7 bases and J by 2 bases, 5 bases remained unmatched. Germline V gene data show CDR1 as SQVTM and CDR2 as ANQGSEA. The CDR3 is 13 amino acids. CDR3 bases: TGCAGCGCGCGACAGGGGCCCACAGATACGCAGTATTTT. Translating gives CSARQGPTDTQYF.

J is TRBJ1-4 and V is TRBV2; possible D gene TRBD1, 5 bases. V dropped 7 bases and J dropped 8 bases, with 29 bases sitting between them. The CDR3 runs to 18 residues. Germline CDR1 reads SNHLY; CDR2 reads FYNNEI. The CDR3 DNA reads as TGTGCCAGCAAGGACTCGAGGGGCAGGGATCGGTTCGTGGAAAAACTGTTTTTT. Encoded protein: CASKDSRGRDRFVEKLFF.

The genes are TRBV7-9 and TRBJ2-3; perhaps TRBD2 as D (7 bases). Germline CDR1 and CDR2: SEHNR and FQNEAQ (reference sequence). V lost 5 bases and J lost 7, with 13 bases in between. There are 13 residues in the CDR3. CDR3 sequence (DNA): TGTGCCAGCAGCAGAGGGGGGGCCTATACGCAGTATTTT. Its translation is CASSRGGAYTQYF.

This clonotype was counted ten times or more. V and J are TRBV3-1 and TRBJ1-2, with D possibly being TRBD1 (6 bases). The germline V and J ends were trimmed by 6 bases and 3 bases, with 11 bases remaining between them. This CDR3 is 13 amino acids long. Germline V gene lookup returns CDR1 LGHDT and CDR2 YNNKEL (reference sequence). The CDR3 DNA is TGTGCCAGCAGACAGGGACAAGACTATGGCTACACCTTC. Protein sequence: CASRQGQDYGYTF.

This clonotype occurred many times. The chain is built from TRBV9 and TRBJ1-5; D gene ambiguous. The CDR3 totals 14 residues. The V and J ends lost 3 bases and 2 bases respectively, with 9 bases between them. Germline V lookup: CDR1 SGDLS, CDR2 YYNGEE. The CDR3 reads CASSEDWGNQPQHF. The CDR3, as DNA: TGTGCCAGCAGCGAGGACTGGGGCAATCAGCCCCAGCATTTT.

In this sample, this clonotype turned up a few times. In DNA, the CDR3 is TGCAGTGCAACCTTTAGGGATCTCGAGCAGTTCTTC. It encodes CSATFRDLEQFF. The chain combines TRBV20-1 with TRBJ2-1; D gene unclear. The germline V gene has CDR1 DFQATT and CDR2 SNEGSKA (reference sequence). The germline V and J ends were trimmed by 6 bases and 10 bases, with 16 bases remaining between them. The CDR3 has 12 amino acids.

This clonotype has a handful of counts. J is TRBJ2-2 and V is TRBV18; perhaps TRBD2 as D (6 bases). The CDR3 totals 16 residues. V lost 4 bases to trimming and J lost 1 base, with 13 bases between them. CDR1 is KGHSH and CDR2 is LQKENI in the germline V gene. CDR3 sequence (DNA): TGTGCCAGCTCACGGGCCGGGACTTTGAACACCGGGGAGCTGTTTTTT. Protein product: CASSRAGTLNTGELFF.

This clonotype was counted a few times. This chain links TRBV18 with TRBJ2-5; D is unclear. The CDR3 is 13 amino acids. V lost 2 bases and J lost 3, with 7 bases in between. Per germline, CDR1 KGHSH and CDR2 LQKENI. The CDR3 DNA reads as TGTGCCAGCTCACCATTGGGGAAAGAGACCCAGTACTTC. This encodes CASSPLGKETQYF.

The chain links TRBV7-2 to TRBJ1-1, with D perhaps matching TRBD1 (5 bases). Germline assignment: CDR1 SGHTA and CDR2 FQGNSA. The CDR3 extends over 15 amino acids. The V end lost 1 base, the J end lost 5 bases, and 14 bases lay between the germline ends. The CDR3 DNA reads TGTGCCAGCAGCTTAGAAGGTGGGGGTCAAACTGAAGCTTTCTTT. It is translated as CASSLEGGGQTEAFF.

The chain links TRBV20-1 to TRBJ2-7; 8 bases line up with TRBD2. Germline V gives CDR1 DFQATT, CDR2 SNEGSKA (reference sequence). J lost 5 bases, V lost 0 bases, and 9 bases had no gene match. The CDR3 has 15 residues. Here the CDR3 reads CSARDKLAGSDEQYF. CDR3 DNA sequence: TGCAGTGCTAGAGATAAGCTAGCGGGTTCAGACGAGCAGTACTTC.

Only a few counts were recorded for this clonotype. This chain uses TRBV5-1 with TRBJ2-2, with 7 bases aligning to TRBD2. Losses at the gene ends were 6 bases for V and 2 bases for J; bases not matched to a gene: 10. The CDR3 is made up of 16 amino acids. The germline V gene encodes CDR1 SGHRS and CDR2 YFSETQ. CDR3 sequence reads: CASNRLAGLNTGELFF. The CDR3 coding sequence is TGCGCCAGCAACCGTTTAGCGGGCCTAAACACCGGGGAGCTGTTTTTT.

This clonotype was observed a few times. The V and J genes are TRBV6-1 and TRBJ2-7; D may be TRBD1 (6 bases). Germline values: CDR1 MNHNS, CDR2 SASEGT. The CDR3 consists of 12 residues. V was pared by 2 bases and J by 9 bases, with 11 bases between. In DNA, the CDR3 is TGTGCCAGCAGTGAACAGGGGCTTCTGCAGTACTTC. Its protein is CASSEQGLLQYF.

This chain joins TRBV6-1 and TRBJ2-3; D is ambiguous. V lost 8 bases and J lost 0, with 15 bases in between. The CDR3 contains 15 residues. CDR1 MNHNS and CDR2 SASEGT come from the germline V gene. The CDR3 is CASDTGPPSTDTQYF. The DNA of the CDR3 is TGTGCCAGCGATACCGGCCCCCCGAGCACAGATACGCAGTATTTT.